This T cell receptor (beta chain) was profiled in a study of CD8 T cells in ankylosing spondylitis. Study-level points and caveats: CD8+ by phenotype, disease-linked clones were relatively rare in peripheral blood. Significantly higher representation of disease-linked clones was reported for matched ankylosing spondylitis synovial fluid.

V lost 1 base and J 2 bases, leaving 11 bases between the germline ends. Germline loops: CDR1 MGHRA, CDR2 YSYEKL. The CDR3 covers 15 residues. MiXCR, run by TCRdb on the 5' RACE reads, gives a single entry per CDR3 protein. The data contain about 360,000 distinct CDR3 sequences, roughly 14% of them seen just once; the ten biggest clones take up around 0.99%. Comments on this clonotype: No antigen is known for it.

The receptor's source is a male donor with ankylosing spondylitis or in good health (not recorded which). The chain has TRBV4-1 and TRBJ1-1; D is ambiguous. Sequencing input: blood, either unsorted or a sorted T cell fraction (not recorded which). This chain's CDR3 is CASSQGGSRNTEAFF. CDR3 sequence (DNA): TGCGCCAGCAGCCAAGGCGGGAGCAGAAACACTGAAGCTTTCTTT.